Given below is one TCR beta chain in context. Its antigen is unidentified. The treatment was: around 19 received Ad26.COV2.S at low or high dose, single or two shots; five or six received placebo; per-sample allocation not given. Material that was analyzed had been drawn on day 63 after the first vaccine or placebo injection. Donation was by an adult aged 18-55 years who was in Boston. The data stem from a study of Ad26.COV2.S vaccination and SARS-CoV-2 variants. Study at large: The authors gave Ad26.COV2.S intramuscularly, either once or twice 56 days apart.

Whole-study findings and limits: Relative to placebo recipients, vaccine recipients exhibited elevated spike-specific TCR breadth. Total T cell responses, in the TCR breadth and depth analyses, may have been underestimated.

V was trimmed by 0 bases and J by 2 bases, leaving 14 bases between them. This CDR3 has 16 residues. The germline gives CDR1 MNHNS, CDR2 SASEGT. TCRdb's copy holds only in-frame clones and misses some; the assay was immunoSEQ multiplex PCR. This sample has 350,000 to 450,000 clones, with 83% found just once. This chain links TRBV6-1 with TRBJ2-7; D is tentatively TRBD1 or TRBD2 (6 bases each). The material sequenced was peripheral blood, taken in a trial of Ad26.COV2.S vaccine versus placebo. The receptor was derived from a person aged 18-65 years who received the Ad26.COV2.S COVID-19 vaccine or a placebo. As DNA, the CDR3 is TGTGCCAGCAGTGAAGCGCCCGGGGGCCCTACCTACGAGCAGTACTTC. Amino acids: CASSEAPGGPTYEQYF.